This TCR beta chain is drawn from a study of T cell repertoires in ileal Crohn's disease. Study-wide results and caveats: Mucosal expansions were suggested to be mainly CD8 T cells. Clonality above 26.8% at surgery always came with endoscopic recurrence. Active smokers at surgery had more clonal expansions than non-smokers.

A note on this clone: Its antigen remains unknown.

Included were adult ileal or ileocolonic Crohn's patients indicated for ileocolonic resection. This CDR3 region has 11 residues. V shed 5 bases and J shed 8 bases, with 9 bases lying between them. Germline CDR1 MGHDK, CDR2 SYGVNS. TCRdb keeps only in-frame clones here, not all; method: immunoSEQ multiplex PCR. The sample has 9,000 to 13,000 clones, about four fifths seen once. This receptor was taken from an adult with Crohn's disease. The sample taken for sequencing was ileal tissue. The rearrangement joins TRBV25-1 to TRBJ1-1; no clear D gene. The DNA of the CDR3 is TGTGCCAGCAGTCCTGACTTGGAAGCTTTCTTT. Its translation: CASSPDLEAFF.